The clone carrying this T cell receptor beta chain has a count of ten or more. The target antigen is unknown. These data originate in a study of regulatory T cells in long-lasting Graves disease. Study context: Patients newly diagnosed with Graves' had been on antithyroid drugs for under 3 months. Findings and limits, study-wide: Whereas more than 950 public clonotypes were shared by new patients, persistent patients shared more, at about 2,500. Among samples with persistent disease, TRBV28, TRBJ1-2 and TRBJ2-5 were favored. Graves' patients with persistent disease showed TCR diversity lower than patients newly diagnosed.

There are 15 residues in the CDR3. The germline V and J ends were trimmed by 0 bases and 6 bases, with 11 bases remaining between them. The germline V gene encodes CDR1 MNHEY and CDR2 SVGAGI. The time point is: newly diagnosed GD, antithyroid drugs for less than 3 months. From PBMCs, RNA was extracted and then used to make the TCR library. Both iRepertoire HTBI primers and Arm-PCR of CDR3 regions were used to build the TCR beta libraries. One entry per CDR3 protein results from TCRdb running MiXCR on the multiplex PCR reads. The data hold over 200,000 distinct CDR3 sequences, with approximately 20% observed a single time.

Source: peripheral blood mononuclear cells (PBMCs), taken at new diagnosis, from a patient treated with antithyroid drugs. This chain links TRBV6-5 with TRBJ2-2; no reliable D call. The receptor's source is a female donor with Graves disease. The CDR3 sequence: CASSYSFPSPGELFF. The CDR3 DNA follows: TGTGCCAGCAGTTACTCTTTTCCCAGCCCCGGGGAGCTGTTTTTT.